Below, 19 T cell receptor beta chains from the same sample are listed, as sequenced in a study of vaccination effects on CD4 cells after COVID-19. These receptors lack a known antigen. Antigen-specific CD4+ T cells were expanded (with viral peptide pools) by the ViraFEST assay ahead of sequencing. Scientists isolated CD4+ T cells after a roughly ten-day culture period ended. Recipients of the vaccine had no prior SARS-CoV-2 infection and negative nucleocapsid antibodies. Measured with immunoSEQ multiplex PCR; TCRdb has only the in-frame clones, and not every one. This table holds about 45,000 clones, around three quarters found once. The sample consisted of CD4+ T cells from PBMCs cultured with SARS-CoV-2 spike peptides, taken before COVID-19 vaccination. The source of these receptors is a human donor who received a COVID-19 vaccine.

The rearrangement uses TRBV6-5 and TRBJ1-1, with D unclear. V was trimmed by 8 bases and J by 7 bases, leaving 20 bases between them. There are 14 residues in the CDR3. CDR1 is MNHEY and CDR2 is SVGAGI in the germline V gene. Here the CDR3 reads CASLSGLNTFEAFF. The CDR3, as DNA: TGTGCCAGCTTATCAGGTCTAAATACCTTTGAAGCTTTCTTT.

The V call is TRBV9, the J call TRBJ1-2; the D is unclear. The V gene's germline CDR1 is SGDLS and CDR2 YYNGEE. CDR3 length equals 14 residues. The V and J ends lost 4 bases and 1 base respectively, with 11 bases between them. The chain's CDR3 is CASSPSDGNYGYTF. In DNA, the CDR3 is TGTGCCAGCAGCCCCTCCGACGGTAACTATGGCTACACCTTC.

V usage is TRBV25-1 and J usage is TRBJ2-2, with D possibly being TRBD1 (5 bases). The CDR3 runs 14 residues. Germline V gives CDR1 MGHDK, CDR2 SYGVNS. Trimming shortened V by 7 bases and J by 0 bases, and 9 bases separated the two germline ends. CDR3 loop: CASTGHPNTGELFF. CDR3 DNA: TGTGCCAGCACTGGACATCCGAACACCGGGGAGCTGTTTTTT.

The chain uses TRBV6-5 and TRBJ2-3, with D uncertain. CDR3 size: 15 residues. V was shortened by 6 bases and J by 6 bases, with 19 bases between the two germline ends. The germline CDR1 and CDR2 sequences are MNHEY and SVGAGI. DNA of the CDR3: TGTGCCAGCAGATCCCCCGGTCGAGCCATCGATACGCAGTATTTT. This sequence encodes CASRSPGRAIDTQYF.

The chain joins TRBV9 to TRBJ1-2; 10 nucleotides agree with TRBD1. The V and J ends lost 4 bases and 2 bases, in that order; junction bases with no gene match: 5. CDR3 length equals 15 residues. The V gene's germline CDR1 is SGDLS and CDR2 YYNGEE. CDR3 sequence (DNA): TGTGCCAGCAGCTTTTTGACAGGGGGCAACTATGGCTACACCTTC. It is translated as CASSFLTGGNYGYTF.

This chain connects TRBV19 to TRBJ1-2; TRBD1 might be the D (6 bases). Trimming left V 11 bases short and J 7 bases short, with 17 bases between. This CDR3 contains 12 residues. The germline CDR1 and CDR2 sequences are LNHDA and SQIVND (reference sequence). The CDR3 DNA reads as TGTGCCTCGAAACAGGGCAGGGGTGGCTACACCTTC. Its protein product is CASKQGRGGYTF.

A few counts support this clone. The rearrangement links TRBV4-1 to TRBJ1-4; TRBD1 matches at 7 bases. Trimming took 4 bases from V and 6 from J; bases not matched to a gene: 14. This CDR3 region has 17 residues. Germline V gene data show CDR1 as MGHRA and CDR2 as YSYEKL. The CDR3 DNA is TGCGCCAGCAGCCCACTAATACAGGGGAATGTAGATGAAAAACTGTTTTTT. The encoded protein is CASSPLIQGNVDEKLFF.

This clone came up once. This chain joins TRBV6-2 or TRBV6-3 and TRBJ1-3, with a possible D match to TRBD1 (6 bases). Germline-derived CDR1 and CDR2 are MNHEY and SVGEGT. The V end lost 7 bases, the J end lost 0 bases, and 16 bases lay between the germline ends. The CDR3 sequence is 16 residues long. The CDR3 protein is CASIPGQFSSGNTIYF. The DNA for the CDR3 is TGTGCCAGCATCCCTGGACAGTTCAGCTCTGGAAACACCATATATTTT.

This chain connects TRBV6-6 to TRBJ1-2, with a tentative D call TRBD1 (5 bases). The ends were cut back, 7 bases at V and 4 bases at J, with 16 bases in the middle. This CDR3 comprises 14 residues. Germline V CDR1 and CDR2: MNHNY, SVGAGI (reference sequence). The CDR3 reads CASIRDSGPYGYTF. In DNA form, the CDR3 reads TGTGCCAGCATACGGGACTCCGGACCCTATGGCTACACCTTC.

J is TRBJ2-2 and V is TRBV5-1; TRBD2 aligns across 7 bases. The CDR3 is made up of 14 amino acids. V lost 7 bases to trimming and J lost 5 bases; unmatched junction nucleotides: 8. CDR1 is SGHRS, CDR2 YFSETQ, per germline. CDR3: CASGGVDATGELFF. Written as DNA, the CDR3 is TGCGCCAGCGGGGGGGTGGATGCGACCGGGGAGCTGTTTTTT.

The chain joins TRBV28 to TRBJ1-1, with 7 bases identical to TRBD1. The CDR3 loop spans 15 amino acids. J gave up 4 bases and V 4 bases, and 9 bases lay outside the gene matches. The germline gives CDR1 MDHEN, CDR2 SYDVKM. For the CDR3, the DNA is TGTGCCAGCAGTTCCCCTGGGACAGTTCGCACTGAAGCTTTCTTT. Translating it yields CASSSPGTVRTEAFF.

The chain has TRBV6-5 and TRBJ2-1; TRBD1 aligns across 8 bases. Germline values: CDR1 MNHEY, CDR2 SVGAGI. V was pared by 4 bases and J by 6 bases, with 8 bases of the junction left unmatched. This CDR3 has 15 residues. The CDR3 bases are TGTGCCAGCAGTTTCAACAGGGGGGCGGTCAATGAGCAGTTCTTC. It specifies CASSFNRGAVNEQFF.

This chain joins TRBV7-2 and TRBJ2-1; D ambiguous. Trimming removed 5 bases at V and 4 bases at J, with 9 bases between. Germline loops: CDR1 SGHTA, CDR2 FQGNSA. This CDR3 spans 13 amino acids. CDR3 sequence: CASSHTYYNEQFF. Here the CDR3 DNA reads TGTGCCAGCAGCCACACATATTACAATGAGCAGTTCTTC.

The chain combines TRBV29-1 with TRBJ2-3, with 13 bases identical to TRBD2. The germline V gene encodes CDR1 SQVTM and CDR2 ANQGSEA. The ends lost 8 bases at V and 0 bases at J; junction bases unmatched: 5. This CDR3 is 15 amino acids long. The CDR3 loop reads CSSRLAGGSTDTQYF. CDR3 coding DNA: TGCAGCTCTCGACTAGCGGGGGGAAGCACAGATACGCAGTATTTT.

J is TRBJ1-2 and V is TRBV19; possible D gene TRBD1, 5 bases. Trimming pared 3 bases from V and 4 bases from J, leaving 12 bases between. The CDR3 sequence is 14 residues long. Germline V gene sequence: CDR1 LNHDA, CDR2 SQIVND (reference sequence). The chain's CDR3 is CASSMAGQSYGYTF. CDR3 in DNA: TGTGCCAGTAGTATGGCGGGGCAGAGCTATGGCTACACCTTC.

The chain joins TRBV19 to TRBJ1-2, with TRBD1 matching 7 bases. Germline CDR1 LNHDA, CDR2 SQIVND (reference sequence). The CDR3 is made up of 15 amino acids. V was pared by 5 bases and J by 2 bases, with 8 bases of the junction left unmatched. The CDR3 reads CASSETGMKNYGYTF. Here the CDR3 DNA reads TGTGCCAGTAGTGAGACAGGGATGAAAAACTATGGCTACACCTTC.

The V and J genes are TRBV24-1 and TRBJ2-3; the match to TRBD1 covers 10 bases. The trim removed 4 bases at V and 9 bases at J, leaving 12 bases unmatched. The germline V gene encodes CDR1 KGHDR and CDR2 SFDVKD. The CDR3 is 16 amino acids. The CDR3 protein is CATSDPGQGTPVTQYF. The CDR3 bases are TGTGCCACCAGTGACCCGGGACAGGGGACACCGGTCACGCAGTATTTT.

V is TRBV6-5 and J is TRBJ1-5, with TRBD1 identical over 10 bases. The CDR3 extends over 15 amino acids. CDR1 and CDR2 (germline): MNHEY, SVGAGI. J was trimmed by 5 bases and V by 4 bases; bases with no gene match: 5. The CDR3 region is CASSSPGQGHQPQHF. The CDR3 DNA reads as TGTGCCAGCAGTTCACCGGGACAGGGGCATCAGCCCCAGCATTTT.

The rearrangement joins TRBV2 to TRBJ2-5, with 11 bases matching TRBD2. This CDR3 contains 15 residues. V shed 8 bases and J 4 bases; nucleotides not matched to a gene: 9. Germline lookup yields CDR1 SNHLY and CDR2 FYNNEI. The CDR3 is CASSSNSGGAETQYF. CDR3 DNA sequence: TGTGCCAGCTCTTCCAATAGCGGGGGGGCAGAGACCCAGTACTTC.